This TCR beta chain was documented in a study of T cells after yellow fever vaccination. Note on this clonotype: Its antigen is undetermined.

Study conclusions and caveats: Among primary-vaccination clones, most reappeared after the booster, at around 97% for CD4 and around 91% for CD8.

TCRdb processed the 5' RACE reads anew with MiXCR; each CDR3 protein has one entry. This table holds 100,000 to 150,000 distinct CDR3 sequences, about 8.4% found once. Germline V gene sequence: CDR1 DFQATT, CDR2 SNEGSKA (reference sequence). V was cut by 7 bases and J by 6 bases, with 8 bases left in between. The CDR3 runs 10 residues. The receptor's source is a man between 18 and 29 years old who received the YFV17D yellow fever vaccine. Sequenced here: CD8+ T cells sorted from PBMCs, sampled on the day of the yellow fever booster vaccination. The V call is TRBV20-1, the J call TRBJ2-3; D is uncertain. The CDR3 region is CSGVLDTQYF. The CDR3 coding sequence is TGCAGTGGGGTACTCGATACGCAGTATTTT.